Included here is one T cell receptor beta chain sequence, with context. This sample stems from a study of cytomegalovirus exposure and HLA in healthy donors. The V gene's germline CDR1 is GTSNPN and CDR2 SVGIG (reference sequence). This CDR3 comprises 16 residues. V was pared by 3 bases and J by 5 bases, with 10 bases of the junction left unmatched. It was with 60 Vbeta and 13 Jbeta primers that the PCR ran. TCRdb keeps only in-frame clones here, not all; method: immunoSEQ multiplex PCR. With around 65,000 clones in the sample, the ten largest clones hold 4% to 5.5%. The sample comprised PBMCs. The receptor's source is a man between 25 and 39 years old in good health and CMV-seropositive. The V and J genes are TRBV30 and TRBJ1-1; 12 bases line up with TRBD1. Written as DNA, the CDR3 is TGTGCCTGGAGGAACCGAGGGGGACAGGGGGCGACTGAAGCTTTCTTT. It specifies CAWRNRGGQGATEAFF.